These 25 T cell receptor beta chains were sequenced from one sample in a study of T cells in Graves' hyperthyroidism and ophthalmopathy. From RNA transcripts, TCR beta CDR3 regions were amplified. HTBI primers were used for first-round RT-PCR of the TCR CDR3. From the multiplex PCR reads, TCRdb called clonotypes with MiXCR, one entry per CDR3 protein. Of fewer than 350,000 distinct CDR3 sequences in the sample, approximately 19% were seen once. The specimen was blood. Receptor source: a man in his fifties with Graves' ophthalmopathy.

This clonotype was seen only a few times. Its ends do not fully match the called genes, so a read error is possible. The chain carries TRBV4-1 and TRBJ2-1; D gene ambiguous. The CDR3 sequence is 16 residues long. Germline V CDR1 and CDR2: MGHRA, YSYEKL. CDR3 nucleotides: TGTGCCAGCAGCCAAGAGAGCAACTCCCAAAGGAATGAGCAGTTCTTC. Translation: CASSQESNSQRNEQFF.

This clonotype was observed once. The J gene is TRBJ1-3, the V gene TRBV10-3; D is uncertain. Germline-derived CDR1 and CDR2 are ENHRY and SYGVKD. With 3 bases removed from V and 0 bases from J, the gap between germline ends came to 6 bases. This CDR3 is 14 amino acids long. CDR3 in amino acids: CAISEVLSGNTIYF. As DNA, the CDR3 is TGTGCCATCAGTGAAGTCCTCTCTGGAAACACCATATATTTT.

The rearrangement links TRBV6-1 to TRBJ1-5, with TRBD1 matching over 9 bases. The CDR3 runs 16 residues. Germline loops: CDR1 MNHNS, CDR2 SASEGT. With 0 bases clipped from V and 7 bases from J, the junction kept 7 bases outside the gene matches. The CDR3 region is CASSEALGQGVQPQHF. The CDR3 DNA sequence: TGTGCCAGCAGTGAAGCACTGGGACAGGGAGTCCAGCCCCAGCATTTT.

This chain connects TRBV7-9 to TRBJ1-1, with a tentative D call TRBD1 (6 bases). The CDR3 consists of 15 residues. The germline CDR1 and CDR2 sequences are SEHNR and FQNEAQ (reference sequence). Trimming took 5 bases from V and 0 from J, leaving 13 bases between them. CDR3 coding DNA: TGTGCCAGCAGCCTTAGGGGGACGTTGAACACTGAAGCTTTCTTT. It translates to CASSLRGTLNTEAFF.

This clonotype was seen ten or more times. V usage is TRBV11-1 and J usage is TRBJ2-3; the D gene could be TRBD1 or TRBD2 (6 bases each). This CDR3 spans 15 amino acids. CDR1 is SGHAT, CDR2 FQDESV, per germline (reference sequence). The germline V and J ends were trimmed by 2 bases and 2 bases, with 11 bases remaining between them. CDR3 nucleotide sequence: TGTGCCAGCAGCTTAAGTAGGGGGGACACAGATACGCAGTATTTT. This gives the protein CASSLSRGDTDTQYF.

This clonotype was observed at least ten times. V and J are TRBV29-1 and TRBJ2-5; weak D call: TRBD2 (6 bases). The CDR3 runs 13 residues. Trimming removed 3 bases from V and 1 base from J, with 9 bases in between. The germline CDR1 and CDR2 sequences are SQVTM and ANQGSEA. The DNA of the CDR3 is TGCAGCGTTGAGTGGGGGGTCCAAGAGACCCAGTACTTC. Its protein is CSVEWGVQETQYF.

The rearrangement joins TRBV6-1 to TRBJ2-4, with D tentatively TRBD2 (7 bases). This CDR3 is built from 16 residues. Trimming took 7 bases from V and 0 from J, leaving 16 bases between them. Germline assignment: CDR1 MNHNS and CDR2 SASEGT. Here the CDR3 DNA reads TGTGCCAGCATTTACAGGGAGGGAGGAGCCAAAAACATTCAGTACTTC. Protein product: CASIYREGGAKNIQYF.

This clonotype showed up just a few times. The rearrangement uses TRBV5-4 and TRBJ2-3, with 8 bases lining up with TRBD2. Germline-derived CDR1 and CDR2 are SGHNT and YYREEE (reference sequence). Unmatched junction bases numbered 10, after V lost 1 base and J lost 6 bases. The CDR3 has 16 residues. DNA of the CDR3: TGTGCCAGCAGCTTGAGATTAGCGGGGAAAGGTGATACGCAGTATTTT. This gives the protein CASSLRLAGKGDTQYF.

This rearrangement joins TRBV12-3 or TRBV12-4 to TRBJ1-2; D not resolved. V was shortened by 3 bases and J by 8 bases, with 13 bases between the two germline ends. The CDR3 extends over 13 amino acids. CDR3 nucleotide sequence: TGTGCCAGCAGTTTCGCCAGGTTGGGCGGCTACACCTTC. Its protein product is CASSFARLGGYTF.

The chain employs TRBV4-2 and TRBJ2-2, with D maybe TRBD2 (6 bases). Germline V gene sequence: CDR1 LGHNA, CDR2 YNFKEQ. The CDR3 covers 18 residues. V dropped 0 bases and J dropped 5 bases, with 19 bases sitting between them. CDR3 protein: CASSQEGSGGRVTGELFF. The CDR3 coding sequence is TGTGCCAGCAGCCAAGAAGGCTCCGGGGGTCGCGTGACCGGGGAGCTGTTTTTT.

This clonotype was counted at least ten times. The chain carries TRBV10-3 and TRBJ2-7; TRBD1 matches 8 bases. The CDR3 totals 13 residues. Trimming removed 10 bases from V and 3 bases from J; junction bases left unmatched: 8. Germline lookup yields CDR1 ENHRY and CDR2 SYGVKD. The CDR3 DNA follows: TGTGCCAGCAGACAGGGGCTACTCTACGAGCAGTACTTC. It specifies CASRQGLLYEQYF.

The J gene is TRBJ2-7, the V gene TRBV15; the match to TRBD2 covers 7 bases. CDR3 size: 13 residues. Germline CDR1 is LNHNV and CDR2 is YYDKDF (reference sequence). V was pared by 8 bases and J by 4 bases, with 8 bases of the junction left unmatched. The CDR3 here is CATRGGSGYEQYF. CDR3 in DNA: TGTGCCACCCGGGGCGGGAGTGGTTACGAGCAGTACTTC.

Only a few counts were recorded for this clonotype. The chain couples TRBV7-6 to TRBJ2-2; 12 bases line up with TRBD2. From germline, CDR1 is SGHVS and CDR2 FNYEAQ. The CDR3 has 18 amino acids. With V trimmed by 5 bases and J by 0 bases, 7 bases remained unmatched. CDR3 loop: CASSLLAGGYTNTGELFF. CDR3 coding DNA: TGTGCCAGCAGCCTTCTAGCGGGAGGGTATACGAACACCGGGGAGCTGTTTTTT.

This clonotype has only a few counts. The V and J genes are TRBV5-6 and TRBJ2-5; D is possibly TRBD2 (6 bases). V lost 0 bases and J 4 bases, leaving 19 bases between the germline ends. CDR3 length equals 17 residues. The germline V gene encodes CDR1 SGHDT and CDR2 YYEEEE. The CDR3 region is CASSLEKGLASRETQYF. CDR3 bases: TGTGCCAGCAGCTTGGAAAAGGGGCTAGCGAGTAGAGAGACCCAGTACTTC.

The chain recombines TRBV9 with TRBJ2-4; D may be TRBD2 (7 bases). This CDR3 spans 14 amino acids. Germline lookup yields CDR1 SGDLS and CDR2 YYNGEE. The V and J ends lost 0 bases and 6 bases respectively, with 10 bases between them. Here the CDR3 DNA reads TGTGCCAGCAGCGTAGCCGGGGGGCTAAACATTCAGTACTTC. It specifies CASSVAGGLNIQYF.

The chain has TRBV25-1 and TRBJ2-1, with TRBD1 identical over 7 bases. Trimming removed 4 bases from V and 8 bases from J; junction bases left unmatched: 5. The V gene's germline CDR1 is MGHDK and CDR2 SYGVNS. This CDR3 contains 13 residues. As DNA, the CDR3 is TGTGCCAGCAGTGCACAGGGGAAGGATGAGCAGTTCTTC. Encoded protein: CASSAQGKDEQFF.

This clonotype was detected only a few times. V usage is TRBV19 and J usage is TRBJ1-1; TRBD1 agrees at 9 bases. There are 15 residues in the CDR3. Germline V gene sequence: CDR1 LNHDA, CDR2 SQIVND (reference sequence). The V and J ends lost 7 bases and 1 base, in that order; junction bases with no gene match: 7. CDR3: CASTTTGGRNTEAFF. The DNA for the CDR3 is TGTGCCAGTACCACGACAGGGGGAAGGAACACTGAAGCTTTCTTT.

The V and J genes are TRBV19 and TRBJ2-7; D is perhaps TRBD1 or TRBD2 (5 bases each). V lost 7 bases and J 2 bases, leaving 15 bases between the germline ends. The CDR3 spans 14 residues. Germline lookup yields CDR1 LNHDA and CDR2 SQIVND (reference sequence). In nucleotides, the CDR3 is TGTGCCAGTAAACCGGGACCCGGCCCCTACGAGCAGTACTTC. The encoded protein is CASKPGPGPYEQYF.

This clonotype was counted many times. CDR3 in DNA: TGCAGTGCTAGAGGAGGACTAGCGGGAGGACTCGACGAGCAGTACTTC. Its protein product is CSARGGLAGGLDEQYF. V gene TRBV20-1 combines with J gene TRBJ2-7; 14 nucleotides align to TRBD2. CDR1 is DFQATT and CDR2 is SNEGSKA in the germline V gene (reference sequence). The CDR3 totals 16 residues. V lost 1 base to trimming and J lost 5 bases; unmatched junction nucleotides: 7.

The rearrangement links TRBV7-2 to TRBJ2-5; 10 bases match TRBD1. The CDR3 has 17 amino acids. Germline CDR1 reads SGHTA; CDR2 reads FQGNSA. Germline trimming cut 1 base from V and 3 bases from J; bases unmatched to any gene: 8. CDR3 bases: TGTGCCAGCAGCTTAGAACTTTTAGGGACAGGGGAAGAGACCCAGTACTTC. Protein sequence: CASSLELLGTGEETQYF.

The rearrangement links TRBV15 to TRBJ1-1; D is ambiguous. Germline CDR1 is LNHNV and CDR2 is YYDKDF (reference sequence). Trimming left V 0 bases short and J 5 bases short, with 13 bases between. CDR3 length: 15 residues. CDR3 coding DNA: TGTGCCACCAGCAGAGATCAATCACAAGGAACTGAAGCTTTCTTT. It encodes CATSRDQSQGTEAFF.

This clonotype was seen at least ten times. CDR3 region: CASSQPGLKYNEQFF. The CDR3 region has the DNA TGTGCCAGCAGCCAGCCCGGACTGAAATACAATGAGCAGTTCTTC. The V call is TRBV14, the J call TRBJ2-1; TRBD2 is a possible D gene (5 bases). CDR3 length equals 15 residues. CDR1 is SGHDN and CDR2 is FVKESK in the germline V gene. The ends were cut back, 3 bases at V and 4 bases at J, with 13 bases in the middle.

In its sample, this clonotype was seen many times. The chain employs TRBV5-5 and TRBJ2-5; D perhaps matches TRBD1 (6 bases). Germline CDR1 is SGHKS and CDR2 is YYEKEE (reference sequence). The CDR3 totals 13 residues. V gave up 4 bases and J gave up 2 bases, with 9 bases separating them. The CDR3 loop is CASSGTQQETQYF. For the CDR3, the DNA is TGTGCCAGCAGCGGGACACAACAAGAGACCCAGTACTTC.

A note on this clonotype: A single base separates this from a much larger clone, so it may be a read error. The chain couples TRBV30 to TRBJ2-2; either TRBD1 or TRBD2 may fit D (5 bases each). Deletions cut 8 bases from V and 10 bases from J, with 32 bases between. The germline CDR1 and CDR2 sequences are GTSNPN and SVGIG (reference sequence). The CDR3 has 17 residues. CDR3 protein: CAREGYLFDRGHKELFF. The CDR3 bases are TGTGCCCGCGAGGGGTACTTATTCGACCGGGGTCATAAGGAGCTGTTTTTT.

This clonotype was seen at least ten times. V and J are TRBV28 and TRBJ1-1; D is unresolved. This CDR3 contains 16 residues. The germline V gene has CDR1 MDHEN and CDR2 SYDVKM. Trimming cost V 5 bases and J 1 base, with 17 bases left between them. As DNA, the CDR3 is TGTGCCAGCAGTGACCATCACATCACGGCGAACACTGAAGCTTTCTTT. It specifies CASSDHHITANTEAFF.